The source of this T cell receptor (beta chain) is a study of T cell changes during pregnancy in multiple sclerosis. This table comes from immunoSEQ multiplex PCR, and its TCRdb copy is limited to in-frame clones, with some not included. The data hold 85,000 to 120,000 clones, with roughly 89% observed a single time. Trimming took off 2 bases at V and 4 bases at J, with 9 bases between the two ends. The length of the CDR3 is 14 residues. Germline assignment: CDR1 SGDLS and CDR2 YYNGEE. The sequence was collected from a female donor with multiple sclerosis, enrolled in a pregnancy study. The rearrangement links TRBV9 to TRBJ2-2; D not resolved. The sequencing here drew on peripheral blood, taken before pregnancy. CDR3 residues: CASSVDFSTGELFF. CDR3 coding DNA: TGTGCCAGCAGCGTCGACTTTTCCACCGGGGAGCTGTTTTTT.